One TCR beta chain is described in this entry. Germline assignment: CDR1 LGHNT and CDR2 FRNRAP. CDR3 size: 17 residues. V shed 0 bases, J shed 4 bases, and the junction held 7 bases outside the gene matches. The source of the sample is a study of blood T cell repertoires in COVID-19. Background on the study: The United States, Italy and Spain were the sources of the acute and convalescent COVID-19 samples. PBMCs, B-cell-depleted T cells, or T cells provided the cDNA or gDNA that made up the material.

Original processing notes: Amplification of reference gene primers was used by the study to estimate nucleated cell counts. Sequencing used immunoSEQ multiplex PCR; TCRdb keeps in-frame clones, though not all of them. The D gene and trimming were derived from the DNA, and the V and J assignments and clone size from that table. Among under 200,000 clones listed, around 84% were seen once. The chain joins TRBV12-5 to TRBJ1-1, with 11 bases aligning to TRBD1. The clonotype originates from a woman aged 80 or over with acute or convalescent COVID-19. The sample comprised peripheral blood. CDR3 amino acids: CASGLVRGQGGVTEAFF. DNA for the CDR3: TGTGCTAGTGGTTTGGTTCGGGGACAGGGGGGTGTCACTGAAGCTTTCTTT.